This T cell receptor (beta chain) was captured by sequencing in a study of OX40 agonist ivuxolimab in advanced cancers. The wider study: The dose-escalation cohort had hepatocellular carcinoma, melanoma, renal cell or head and neck cancer. Whole-study results and caveats: Partial responders treated at 0.1-3.0 mg/kg exhibited clonal expansion among the lowest measured.

Data came from immunoSEQ multiplex PCR; TCRdb stores just in-frame clones and leaves some out. Of approximately 86,000 clones listed, approximately 86% are singletons. On this clone: Its antigen is unidentified.

V was shortened by 7 bases and J by 6 bases, with 18 bases between the two germline ends. Germline V gene data show CDR1 as LNHDA and CDR2 as SQIVND (reference sequence). The CDR3 is 15 amino acids. Blood sampling took place at baseline, cycle 4 day 1, and cycle 7 day 1. This specimen was CD4+ or CD8+ T cells sorted from blood, taken in a trial of the OX40 agonist ivuxolimab. This receptor was taken from an adult with an advanced solid tumor such as melanoma, head and neck, liver or kidney cancer. The chain uses TRBV19 and TRBJ2-2, with TRBD2 as a possible D gene (7 bases). The CDR3 coding sequence is TGTGCCAGTAACCGTCGAGGGGGAGGGGCCGGGGAGCTGTTTTTT. It codes for CASNRRGGGAGELFF.